This TCR beta chain was obtained from a study of blood T cell repertoires in COVID-19. Study-wide context: COVID-19 samples collected from the United States, Italy and Spain covered acute and convalescent phases. Sources were T cells, B-cell-depleted T cells, or PBMCs; the material itself was cDNA or gDNA.

Methods used by the authors: Estimation of nucleated cell counts was performed using reference gene primer amplification. Measured with immunoSEQ multiplex PCR; TCRdb has only the in-frame clones, and not every one. V and J calls and clone size are copied from that table; D and trimming were computed from the DNA. The sample lists tens of thousands of clones, approximately 87% seen once, with 6.5% in the top ten. Enrolment of Seattle patients took place during active infection, and they were followed longitudinally. The material sequenced was peripheral blood. The clonotype comes from a woman aged 55-70 years with COVID-19, enrolled during active disease.

The CDR3 sequence: CASSSQGLPDGYTF. The CDR3 nucleotides read TGTGCCAGCAGCTCCCAGGGGTTACCGGATGGCTACACCTTC. The V and J genes are TRBV13 and TRBJ1-2, with D perhaps matching TRBD1 (6 bases). CDR1 PRHDT and CDR2 FYEKMQ come from the germline V gene (reference sequence). The CDR3 spans 14 residues. V was trimmed by 4 bases and J by 6 bases, leaving 15 bases between them.